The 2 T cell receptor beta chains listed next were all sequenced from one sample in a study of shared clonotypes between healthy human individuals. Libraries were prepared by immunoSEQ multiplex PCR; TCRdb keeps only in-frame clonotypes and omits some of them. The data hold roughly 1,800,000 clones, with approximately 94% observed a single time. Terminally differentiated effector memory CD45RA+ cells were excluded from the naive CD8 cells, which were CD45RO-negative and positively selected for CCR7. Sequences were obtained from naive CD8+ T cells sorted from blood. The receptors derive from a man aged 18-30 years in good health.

The CDR3 is CASSLSKVAGPAEAFF. The CDR3 nucleotides are TGTGCCAGCAGTTTATCGAAGGTGGCAGGGCCAGCTGAAGCTTTCTTT. V gene TRBV27 combines with J gene TRBJ1-1, with D possibly matching TRBD1 (5 bases). V lost 0 bases, J lost 6 bases, and 17 bases lay in between. Germline V gene sequence: CDR1 MNHEY, CDR2 SMNVEV (reference sequence). The CDR3 spans 16 residues.

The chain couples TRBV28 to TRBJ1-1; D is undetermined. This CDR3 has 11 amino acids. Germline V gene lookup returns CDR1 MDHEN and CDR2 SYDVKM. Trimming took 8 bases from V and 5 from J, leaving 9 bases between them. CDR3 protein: CASSDSTEAFF. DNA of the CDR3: TGTGCCAGCTCCGACTCTACTGAAGCTTTCTTT.